The clone carrying this TCR beta chain was seen only once. Its antigen is undetermined. Germline lookup yields CDR1 LGHDT and CDR2 YNNKEL (reference sequence). This CDR3 has 12 amino acids. Trimming removed 4 bases from V and 4 bases from J, with 4 bases in between. Sequencing used immunoSEQ multiplex PCR; TCRdb keeps in-frame clones, though not all of them. The table includes 25,000 to 35,000 clones, more than 55% detected once. The data were taken from a study of vaccination effects on CD4 cells after COVID-19. Sequencing was preceded by expansion of antigen-specific CD4+ T cells with viral peptide pools in the ViraFEST assay. With roughly nine days of culture completed, CD4+ T cells were isolated. Participants were given two doses of BNT162b2 or mRNA-1273 vaccine.

Sequences were derived from CD4+ T cells from PBMCs cultured with SARS-CoV-2 spike peptides, sampled after COVID-19 vaccination. The chain is built from TRBV3-1 (or the pseudogene TRBV3-2) and TRBJ2-2; D not resolved. This TCR was sampled from a human donor who received a COVID-19 vaccine. CDR3 residues: CASSLITGELFF. DNA for the CDR3: TGTGCCAGCAGCCTCATCACCGGGGAGCTGTTTTTT.